The 10 T cell receptor beta chains given below trace back to one sample, sequenced in a study of CD8+ T cells in alopecia areata. Investigators isolated RNA and reverse transcribed it into cDNA to act as the sequencing template. Clones were sequenced by immunoSEQ multiplex PCR, and TCRdb holds only the in-frame ones, with some missing. The sample consists of roughly 110,000 clones, 84% of them appearing once. Treatment of the sample: oral pan-JAK inhibitor, 5-10 mg twice daily. The source material was CD8+ T cells sorted from blood, sampled at week 24, from a patient treated with tofacitinib. The receptors originated from a human donor with alopecia areata.

The table lists this clone with a few counts. V and J are TRBV7-9 and TRBJ2-1; 7 bases are shared with TRBD2. Unmatched junction bases numbered 11, after V lost 8 bases and J lost 7 bases. This CDR3 spans 14 amino acids. CDR1 SEHNR and CDR2 FQNEAQ come from the germline V gene (reference sequence). This chain's CDR3 is CASREAGRENEQFF. DNA for the CDR3: TGTGCCAGCCGAGAGGCGGGGAGGGAGAATGAGCAGTTCTTC.

This clone has a handful of counts. The chain is built from TRBV6-5 and TRBJ2-1; 9 bases line up with TRBD1. The CDR3 loop spans 14 amino acids. The trim removed 5 bases at V and 3 bases at J, leaving 2 bases unmatched. The germline gives CDR1 MNHEY, CDR2 SVGAGI. CDR3 sequence reads: CASSEDRGYNEQFF. CDR3 DNA: TGTGCCAGCAGTGAGGACAGGGGCTACAATGAGCAGTTCTTC.

The chain links TRBV19 to TRBJ2-2, with unresolved D. V was cut by 3 bases and J by 6 bases, with 5 bases left in between. In germline, CDR1 is LNHDA, CDR2 SQIVND (reference sequence). CDR3 length equals 12 residues. The CDR3: CASSIIPGELFF. The DNA of the CDR3 is TGTGCCAGTAGTATTATCCCCGGGGAGCTGTTTTTT.

The rearrangement links TRBV5-1 to TRBJ2-3; tentative D call: TRBD1 (6 bases). Germline V gives CDR1 SGHRS, CDR2 YFSETQ. V gave up 2 bases and J gave up 1 base, with 8 bases separating them. The CDR3 covers 14 residues. The CDR3, as DNA: TGCGCCAGCAGCTTTGAGGGGGGCACAGATACGCAGTATTTT. Translating it yields CASSFEGGTDTQYF. The full variable domain, rest sourced from reference TRBV5-1 and TRBJ2-3, is KAGVTQTPRYLIKTRGQQVTLSCSPISGHRSVSWYQQTPGQGLQFLFEYFSETQRNKGNFPGRFSGRQFSNSRSEMNVSTLELGDSALYLCASSFEGGTDTQYFGPGTRLTVL.

V and J are TRBV7-6 and TRBJ2-5, with 8 bases that match TRBD1. This CDR3 contains 15 residues. V trimming: 5 bases; J trimming: 0 bases; junction bases outside the gene matches: 5. The germline V gene has CDR1 SGHVS and CDR2 FNYEAQ. DNA of the CDR3: TGTGCCAGCAGCCCCCGGACAGGGTACCAAGAGACCCAGTACTTC. The encoded protein is CASSPRTGYQETQYF.

This clone has a handful of counts. The genes are TRBV7-9 and TRBJ2-2, with D tentatively TRBD2 (7 bases). CDR3 length: 15 amino acids. Per the germline V gene, CDR1 is SEHNR and CDR2 is FQNEAQ (reference sequence). Trimming removed 6 bases at V and 2 bases at J, with 13 bases between. The CDR3 protein is CASSSAGANTGELFF. Here the CDR3 DNA reads TGTGCCAGCAGTTCGGCGGGGGCCAACACCGGGGAGCTGTTTTTT.

The chain is built from TRBV11-2 and TRBJ2-1; 7 nucleotides match TRBD2. Germline V CDR1 and CDR2: SGHAT, FQNNGV. V was clipped by 4 bases and J by 7 bases; unmatched bases: 4. This CDR3 is 13 amino acids long. The chain's CDR3 is CASSSGLGNEQFF. The CDR3 nucleotides are TGTGCCAGCAGCTCCGGACTAGGGAATGAGCAGTTCTTC.

This sequence joins TRBV7-2 and TRBJ2-3; 8 positions match TRBD1. The trim removed 2 bases at V and 0 bases at J, leaving 4 bases unmatched. Germline CDR1 is SGHTA and CDR2 is FQGNSA. The CDR3 is made up of 16 amino acids. The CDR3 reads CASSLQGAGSTDTQYF. CDR3 nucleotides: TGTGCCAGCAGCTTACAGGGGGCAGGGAGCACAGATACGCAGTATTTT.

The V gene is TRBV7-3, the J gene TRBJ2-5; D is possibly TRBD1 (5 bases). CDR1 is SGHTA and CDR2 is FQGTGA in the germline V gene. V lost 8 bases and J 4 bases, leaving 14 bases between the germline ends. CDR3 size: 13 residues. The CDR3: CASGQGLRETQYF. DNA of the CDR3: TGTGCCAGCGGGCAGGGTTTGAGAGAGACCCAGTACTTC.

The chain recombines TRBV7-9 with TRBJ1-2; D might be TRBD1 (5 bases). This CDR3 has 12 residues. V was trimmed by 5 bases and J by 2 bases, leaving 6 bases between them. CDR1 is SEHNR and CDR2 is FQNEAQ in the germline V gene (reference sequence). The DNA of the CDR3 is TGTGCCAGCAGCGACAGAAACTATGGCTACACCTTC. Amino acid sequence: CASSDRNYGYTF. The full variable domain, rest sourced from reference TRBV7-9 and TRBJ1-2, is DTGVSQNPRHKITKRGQNVTFRCDPISEHNRLYWYRQTLGQGPEFLTYFQNEAQLEKSRLLSDRFSAERPKGSFSTLEIQRTEQGDSAMYLCASSDRNYGYTFGSGTRLTVV.